These 31 T cell receptor beta chains were all obtained from the same sample, sequenced in a study of a mutant IDH1 vaccine in newly diagnosed glioma. Indicated time point: baseline, week 1 (first vaccination visit). Treatment indicated: pre-vaccination baseline after standard-of-care therapy. Profiling relied on immunoSEQ multiplex PCR, and the TCRdb table lists in-frame clones only, not all of them. The table has over 20,000 clones, approximately 91% seen once; the top ten hold approximately 10%. Source: PBMCs, taken from a glioma patient treated with radiotherapy, temozolomide or both. These receptors came from a young man with glioma.

V usage is TRBV5-1 and J usage is TRBJ1-1; D is possibly TRBD1 (5 bases). This CDR3 has 17 amino acids. The V gene lost 4 bases and the J gene lost 1 base, with 20 bases spanning the gap. Germline CDR1 and CDR2: SGHRS and YFSETQ. CDR3 residues: CASSRITNGASNTEAFF. CDR3 DNA: TGCGCCAGCAGCCGAATAACTAACGGGGCCTCGAACACTGAAGCTTTCTTT.

The V and J genes are TRBV27 and TRBJ2-7; 7 nucleotides agree with TRBD2. The CDR3 contains 15 residues. The germline V gene encodes CDR1 MNHEY and CDR2 SMNVEV (reference sequence). V was clipped by 4 bases and J by 1 base; unmatched bases: 7. The CDR3 nucleotides are TGTGCCAGCAGTTCTCTAGCGGTCGCATCCTACGAGCAGTACTTC. Translation: CASSSLAVASYEQYF.

The chain is built from TRBV2 and TRBJ2-2; TRBD1 matches 8 bases. V lost 8 bases to trimming and J lost 2 bases; unmatched junction nucleotides: 7. This CDR3 has 15 residues. Germline V lookup: CDR1 SNHLY, CDR2 FYNNEI. The DNA for the CDR3 is TGTGCCAGCGAAGGAGGACAGGGCAACACCGGGGAGCTGTTTTTT. This gives the protein CASEGGQGNTGELFF.

The chain's CDR3 is CAWSVSSGRNYGYTF. CDR3 in DNA: TGTGCCTGGAGTGTATCTTCGGGACGGAACTATGGCTACACCTTC. The chain combines TRBV30 with TRBJ1-2; the D gene is possibly TRBD1 (5 bases). Germline values: CDR1 GTSNPN, CDR2 SVGIG (reference sequence). The CDR3 has 15 amino acids. Trimming removed 0 bases at V and 2 bases at J, with 13 bases between. The entire variable domain, with the rest obtained from reference TRBV30 and TRBJ1-2, is as follows: SQTIHQWPATLVQPVGSPLSLECTVEGTSNPNLYWYRQAAGRGLQLLFYSVGIGQISSEVPQNLSASRPQDRQFILSSKKLLLSDSGFYLCAWSVSSGRNYGYTFGSGTRLTVV.

V usage is TRBV5-1 and J usage is TRBJ2-7; D gene uncertain. This CDR3 has 11 amino acids. V lost 6 bases to trimming and J lost 6 bases, with 10 bases between them. Germline V gene sequence: CDR1 SGHRS, CDR2 YFSETQ. This CDR3 is CASNEGLEQYF. In DNA form, the CDR3 reads TGCGCCAGCAATGAAGGCCTCGAGCAGTACTTC.

J is TRBJ1-1 and V is TRBV7-9, with a weak D call TRBD1 (6 bases). Germline V gives CDR1 SEHNR, CDR2 FQNEAQ (reference sequence). The CDR3 has 15 residues. Trimming removed 5 bases from V and 11 bases from J, with 24 bases in between. The CDR3 bases are TGTGCCAGCAGCCCGAGCGCGGGGGCGGTCATGGTGGCTTTCTTT. Translation: CASSPSAGAVMVAFF.

The J gene is TRBJ1-2, the V gene TRBV10-1, with 8 bases that match TRBD1. Germline V gene sequence: CDR1 WNHNN, CDR2 SYGVQD (reference sequence). V was clipped by 0 bases and J by 0 bases; unmatched bases: 9. The CDR3 covers 18 residues. The CDR3 loop is CASSESRRQGSSNYGYTF. CDR3 DNA: TGCGCCAGCAGTGAGTCGCGGCGACAGGGGAGTTCTAACTATGGCTACACCTTC.

CDR3 in DNA: TGTGCCAGCCAGGTGTCTGGGGCGCCCCTCGAGCAGTACTTC. It is translated as CASQVSGAPLEQYF. V usage is TRBV2 and J usage is TRBJ2-7; D is perhaps TRBD1 (5 bases). From germline, CDR1 is SNHLY and CDR2 FYNNEI. This CDR3 contains 14 residues. V lost 8 bases and J 6 bases, leaving 20 bases between the germline ends.

The chain is built from TRBV7-9 and TRBJ1-5; D remains ambiguous. The V gene's germline CDR1 is SEHNR and CDR2 FQNEAQ (reference sequence). V was clipped by 5 bases and J by 5 bases, with 7 bases between them. This CDR3 has 12 amino acids. In nucleotides, the CDR3 is TGTGCCAGCAGCCCCAGCGATCAGCCCCAGCATTTT. Translating gives CASSPSDQPQHF.

The genes are TRBV18 and TRBJ2-6; the D gene could be TRBD1 or TRBD2 (5 bases each). CDR1 KGHSH and CDR2 LQKENI come from the germline V gene. Trimming cost V 2 bases and J 2 bases, with 10 bases left between them. The CDR3 is 16 residues long. DNA for the CDR3: TGTGCCAGCTCACCAGGGCAGGGAGCTGGGGCCAACGTCCTGACTTTC. Its translation is CASSPGQGAGANVLTF.

The gene calls are TRBV19 and TRBJ1-1; maybe TRBD1 (5 bases). V was shortened by 5 bases and J by 3 bases, with 10 bases between the two germline ends. This CDR3 has 13 amino acids. Per the germline V gene, CDR1 is LNHDA and CDR2 is SQIVND (reference sequence). The CDR3 loop reads CASSLGTHTEAFF. For the CDR3, the DNA is TGTGCCAGTAGTCTCGGGACGCACACTGAAGCTTTCTTT.

The chain employs TRBV9 and TRBJ1-1; maybe TRBD1 (5 bases). V was trimmed by 0 bases and J by 5 bases, leaving 8 bases between them. CDR1 is SGDLS and CDR2 is YYNGEE in the germline V gene. This CDR3 has 13 amino acids. For the CDR3, the DNA is TGTGCCAGCAGCGTAGTTTGGGGGACTGAAGCTTTCTTT. This codes for CASSVVWGTEAFF.

V is TRBV6-6 and J is TRBJ2-7; 9 nucleotides line up with TRBD1. This CDR3 spans 13 amino acids. CDR1 and CDR2 from the germline V gene are MNHNY and SVGAGI (reference sequence). Trimming at V came to 6 bases and at J to 5 bases, leaving 5 bases not matched to a gene. DNA for the CDR3: TGTGCCAGCAGCGTCGGGACAGGGAACGAGCAGTACTTC. Translated, it gives CASSVGTGNEQYF.

This chain links TRBV11-2 with TRBJ1-1; D remains unclear. Trimming left V 2 bases short and J 0 bases short, with 10 bases between. The CDR3 contains 15 residues. Germline V gene sequence: CDR1 SGHAT, CDR2 FQNNGV. This chain's CDR3 is CASSLRRFMNTEAFF. The CDR3 coding sequence is TGTGCCAGCAGCTTACGGCGGTTCATGAACACTGAAGCTTTCTTT.

The chain couples TRBV7-6 to TRBJ2-1; TRBD2 matches at 9 bases. Germline V gene sequence: CDR1 SGHVS, CDR2 FNYEAQ. With V trimmed by 2 bases and J by 5 bases, 1 base remained unmatched. The CDR3 has 14 residues. The CDR3 sequence: CASSLLAGNNEQFF. DNA of the CDR3: TGTGCCAGCAGCTTACTAGCGGGGAACAATGAGCAGTTCTTC.

The chain uses TRBV19 and TRBJ2-7; 11 positions match TRBD2. V dropped 5 bases and J dropped 3; count of bases not matched to a gene: 6. The CDR3 is 15 residues long. Germline CDR1 LNHDA, CDR2 SQIVND (reference sequence). The CDR3: CASSDLAGGGYEQYF. The CDR3 DNA follows: TGTGCCAGTAGTGACTTAGCGGGGGGGGGCTACGAGCAGTACTTC.

This sequence joins TRBV7-8 and TRBJ2-5; perhaps TRBD1 as D (6 bases). This CDR3 is 13 amino acids long. V shed 10 bases and J shed 3 bases, with 15 bases lying between them. The V gene's germline CDR1 is SGHVS and CDR2 FQNEAQ. CDR3 nucleotides: TGTGCCACCCGTATACAGGGAAAAGAGACCCAGTACTTC. This codes for CATRIQGKETQYF.

The J gene is TRBJ1-4, the V gene TRBV6-5; 10 positions agree with TRBD1. Germline V gene data show CDR1 as MNHEY and CDR2 as SVGAGI. V gave up 5 bases and J gave up 8 bases; unmatched junction bases: 8. This CDR3 has 15 residues. CDR3 protein: CASSGQGGTWEKLFF. CDR3 coding DNA: TGTGCCAGCAGTGGACAGGGGGGGACCTGGGAAAAACTGTTTTTT.

The J gene is TRBJ1-1, the V gene TRBV5-6; possibly TRBD1 for D (5 bases). V lost 5 bases and J 1 base, leaving 12 bases between the germline ends. The CDR3 loop spans 14 amino acids. Germline CDR1 is SGHDT and CDR2 is YYEEEE. As DNA, the CDR3 is TGTGCCAGCAGAACCGGGACGGGGAACACTGAAGCTTTCTTT. It specifies CASRTGTGNTEAFF.

This chain connects TRBV9 to TRBJ1-2; no clear D gene. Germline CDR1 reads SGDLS; CDR2 reads YYNGEE. The ends were cut back, 0 bases at V and 4 bases at J, with 16 bases in the middle. The CDR3 spans 16 residues. In DNA form, the CDR3 reads TGTGCCAGCAGCGTAGATACTGGTTTGCCTAGCTATGGCTACACCTTC. Residues: CASSVDTGLPSYGYTF.

The chain couples TRBV7-8 to TRBJ2-5, with TRBD1 matching over 7 bases. The germline CDR1 and CDR2 sequences are SGHVS and FQNEAQ. With V trimmed by 7 bases and J by 5 bases, 7 bases remained unmatched. CDR3 length: 13 residues. As DNA, the CDR3 is TGTGCCAGCACCCCGACAGGGAAGGAGACCCAGTACTTC. This encodes CASTPTGKETQYF.

This chain links TRBV30 with TRBJ2-5; 7 bases match TRBD2. V gave up 0 bases and J gave up 5 bases; unmatched junction bases: 9. The CDR3 is made up of 15 amino acids. Germline loops: CDR1 GTSNPN, CDR2 SVGIG (reference sequence). Here the CDR3 DNA reads TGTGCCTGGAGTGTGGGGGGGTCTAGCGGCGAGACCCAGTACTTC. Translation: CAWSVGGSSGETQYF.

The V call is TRBV2, the J call TRBJ1-2; D gene uncertain. Germline CDR1 SNHLY, CDR2 FYNNEI. V was cut by 8 bases and J by 8 bases, with 15 bases left in between. The CDR3 runs 12 residues. CDR3 bases: TGTGCCAGCTCCTCTACGGCAGGAGGCTACACCTTC. Translation gives CASSSTAGGYTF.

This chain links TRBV7-9 with TRBJ1-4; D not certain. CDR3 length equals 17 residues. V gave up 1 base and J gave up 0 bases, with 12 bases separating them. Germline lookup yields CDR1 SEHNR and CDR2 FQNEAQ (reference sequence). Here the CDR3 reads CASSLETTDSTNEKLFF. CDR3 sequence (DNA): TGTGCCAGCAGCTTAGAGACAACCGATTCAACTAATGAAAAACTGTTTTTT. The variable domain in full, with the rest retrieved from reference TRBV7-9 and TRBJ1-4, is DTGVSQNPRHKITKRGQNVTFRCDPISEHNRLYWYRQTLGQGPEFLTYFQNEAQLEKSRLLSDRFSAERPKGSFSTLEIQRTEQGDSAMYLCASSLETTDSTNEKLFFGSGTQLSVL.

The rearrangement joins TRBV18 to TRBJ2-7; TRBD1 is a possible D gene (5 bases). The CDR3 runs to 15 residues. From germline, CDR1 is KGHSH and CDR2 LQKENI. V lost 3 bases to trimming and J lost 2 bases, with 14 bases between them. CDR3 coding DNA: TGTGCCAGCTCACCGACAGCCACCACAGCCTACGAGCAGTACTTC. This codes for CASSPTATTAYEQYF.

The chain joins TRBV30 to TRBJ1-3, with 7 bases that match TRBD1. Germline values: CDR1 GTSNPN, CDR2 SVGIG (reference sequence). The CDR3 sequence is 16 residues long. The J segment lost 8 bases and the V segment lost 0 bases, leaving 13 bases of the junction unmatched. The CDR3 DNA follows: TGTGCCTGGAGTGTGGGCCCCCACAGGGGATCGGACACCATATATTTT. It translates to CAWSVGPHRGSDTIYF.

The chain carries TRBV5-4 and TRBJ2-2; TRBD2 agrees at 8 bases. CDR1 SGHNT and CDR2 YYREEE come from the germline V gene (reference sequence). V lost 4 bases to trimming and J lost 0 bases; unmatched junction nucleotides: 5. The CDR3 length is 16 residues. The CDR3: CASSPRGGPNTGELFF. For the CDR3, the DNA is TGTGCCAGCAGCCCCCGGGGGGGACCGAACACCGGGGAGCTGTTTTTT.

This clone was picked up one time. The rearrangement links TRBV19 to TRBJ2-3; the match to TRBD2 covers 14 bases. In germline, CDR1 is LNHDA, CDR2 SQIVND (reference sequence). There are 19 residues in the CDR3. V shed 6 bases, J shed 6 bases, and the junction held 17 bases outside the gene matches. The CDR3 here is CASRPLGRLAGGTSDTQYF. CDR3 coding DNA: TGTGCCAGTAGGCCCCTTGGCCGACTAGCGGGGGGGACCTCGGATACGCAGTATTTT.

The CDR3 DNA sequence: TGTGCCAGCTTGGGGGGGAGGAACACCGGGGAGCTGTTTTTT. As protein: CASLGGRNTGELFF. The V gene is TRBV6-6, the J gene TRBJ2-2, with 7 bases that match TRBD2. Unmatched junction bases numbered 4, after V lost 8 bases and J lost 1 base. In germline, CDR1 is MNHNY, CDR2 SVGAGI (reference sequence). The CDR3 extends over 14 amino acids.

This clone was observed once. V and J are TRBV19 and TRBJ1-3; TRBD1 is a possible D gene (5 bases). The germline CDR1 and CDR2 sequences are LNHDA and SQIVND (reference sequence). The CDR3 extends over 14 amino acids. Trimming took off 3 bases at V and 4 bases at J, with 10 bases between the two ends. This chain's CDR3 is CASSMDMSGNTIYF. The DNA for the CDR3 is TGTGCCAGTAGTATGGACATGTCGGGAAACACCATATATTTT.

This rearrangement joins TRBV5-6 to TRBJ1-2, with D unresolved. From germline, CDR1 is SGHDT and CDR2 YYEEEE. The CDR3 is 13 amino acids. V was shortened by 4 bases and J by 2 bases, with 9 bases between the two germline ends. CDR3 amino acids: CASSHQGNYGYTF. Here the CDR3 DNA reads TGTGCCAGCAGCCACCAAGGAAACTATGGCTACACCTTC.